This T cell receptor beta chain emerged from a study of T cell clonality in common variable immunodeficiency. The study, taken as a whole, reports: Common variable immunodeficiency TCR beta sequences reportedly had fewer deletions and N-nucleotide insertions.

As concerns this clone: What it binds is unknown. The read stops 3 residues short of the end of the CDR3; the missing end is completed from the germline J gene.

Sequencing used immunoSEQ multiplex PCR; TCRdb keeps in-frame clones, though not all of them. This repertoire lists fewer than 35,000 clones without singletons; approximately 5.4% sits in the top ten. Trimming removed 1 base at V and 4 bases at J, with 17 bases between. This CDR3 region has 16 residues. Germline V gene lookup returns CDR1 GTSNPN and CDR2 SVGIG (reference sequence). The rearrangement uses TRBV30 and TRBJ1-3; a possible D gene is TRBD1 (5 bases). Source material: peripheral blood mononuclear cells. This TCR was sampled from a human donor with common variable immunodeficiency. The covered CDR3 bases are TGTGCCTGGAGTGCGTTGAGCAGGGCCTTGGGAAACACC. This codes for CAWSALSRALGNT. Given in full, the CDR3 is CAWSALSRALGNTIYF. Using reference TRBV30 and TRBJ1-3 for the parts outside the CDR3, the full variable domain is SQTIHQWPATLVQPVGSPLSLECTVEGTSNPNLYWYRQAAGRGLQLLFYSVGIGQISSEVPQNLSASRPQDRQFILSSKKLLLSDSGFYLCAWSALSRALGNTIYFGEGSWLTVV.